The 29 T cell receptor beta chains given below trace back to one sample, sequenced in a study of CD8 T cells in ankylosing spondylitis. Whole-study results and caveats: Characteristic, it appeared, of ankylosing spondylitis blood was a TCR beta motif of about eight highly homologous variants.

One entry per CDR3 protein results from TCRdb running MiXCR on the 5' RACE reads. This table has about 220,000 distinct CDR3 sequences, about 7% appearing once. Their antigens are not known. Sequenced sample: blood, either unsorted or a sorted T cell fraction (not recorded which). The receptors originated from a male donor with ankylosing spondylitis.

This clonotype was seen a few times. CDR3 DNA sequence: TGTGCCAGCAGCGACCCCGGCCAGGGAGAGCAGTACTTC. Protein: CASSDPGQGEQYF. The chain couples TRBV6-6 to TRBJ2-7; D is possibly TRBD1 (5 bases). Trimming stripped 6 bases from V and 7 bases from J, with 16 bases between. Germline lookup yields CDR1 MNHNY and CDR2 SVGAGI (reference sequence). The CDR3 has 13 residues.

At least ten counts were recorded for this clonotype. The rearrangement links TRBV7-6 to TRBJ2-1, with 10 bases identical to TRBD2. The CDR3 is 15 residues long. The germline gives CDR1 SGHVS, CDR2 FNYEAQ. The V segment lost 4 bases and the J segment 3 bases; nucleotides outside the gene matches: 3. The CDR3 DNA follows: TGTGCCAGCAGCTACAGGACTAGCGGCTACAATGAGCAGTTCTTC. It specifies CASSYRTSGYNEQFF.

This clonotype was seen many times. The chain is built from TRBV2 and TRBJ2-7; possibly TRBD1 for D (6 bases). Trimming left V 11 bases short and J 2 bases short, with 16 bases between. CDR3 length: 13 residues. Per germline, CDR1 SNHLY and CDR2 FYNNEI. The CDR3 loop reads CAGSMGHTYEQYF. CDR3 coding DNA: TGTGCCGGCTCAATGGGACATACCTACGAGCAGTACTTC.

Regarding this clonotype: Germline is not matched at one junction end, which may reflect a read error. The rearrangement joins TRBV7-6 to TRBJ2-5; 7 bases agree with TRBD1. Germline values: CDR1 SGHVS, CDR2 FNYEAQ. The CDR3 spans 11 residues. The CDR3: CASSSRTGCDF. The DNA of the CDR3 is TGTGCCAGCAGCTCCCGGACAGGTTGCGACTTC.

This clonotype was observed many times. The chain is built from TRBV28 and TRBJ2-1; TRBD1 matches 10 bases. V shed 10 bases, J shed 8 bases, and the junction held 8 bases outside the gene matches. Germline V gives CDR1 MDHEN, CDR2 SYDVKM. The CDR3 totals 13 residues. The CDR3 bases are TGTGCCATCGGGGACAGGGGAGTCGATGAGCAGTTCTTC. Its protein is CAIGDRGVDEQFF.

This clonotype appeared many times. The chain carries TRBV28 and TRBJ1-1, with no clear D. The CDR3 runs to 15 residues. The germline V and J ends were trimmed by 4 bases and 1 base, with 13 bases remaining between them. Germline lookup yields CDR1 MDHEN and CDR2 SYDVKM. The CDR3 sequence: CASSYTASENTEAFF. The CDR3 DNA follows: TGTGCCAGCAGTTACACGGCGTCGGAGAACACTGAAGCTTTCTTT.

This clonotype was found many times. V gene TRBV4-1 combines with J gene TRBJ1-5; D ambiguous. V lost 0 bases and J 9 bases, leaving 15 bases between the germline ends. The CDR3 has 15 amino acids. Germline CDR1 and CDR2: MGHRA and YSYEKL. The CDR3 DNA sequence: TGCGCCAGCAGCCAAGATCCACAGACAATCTGGCCCCAGCATTTT. Encoded protein: CASSQDPQTIWPQHF.

V is TRBV11-2 and J is TRBJ2-7; D gene ambiguous. The germline gives CDR1 SGHAT, CDR2 FQNNGV. CDR3 length equals 13 residues. Trimming cost V 5 bases and J 2 bases, with 10 bases left between them. As DNA, the CDR3 is TGTGCCAGCAGCAGGAAATTTGCCTACGAGCAGTACTTC. Amino acids: CASSRKFAYEQYF.

This clonotype was detected a few times. The CDR3, as DNA: TGTGCCAGCAGCAAGGCCCCCGGGTGCCACGAGCAGTACTTC. This sequence encodes CASSKAPGCHEQYF. This sequence joins TRBV21-1 and TRBJ2-7; the table names TRBD1, a call not compared with the DNA. TRBV21-1 is listed as a pseudogene. The length of the CDR3 is 14 residues.

With regard to this clonotype: This may be a read error, as it is one base from a much larger clone. The chain links TRBV28 to TRBJ2-7; TRBD2 is a possible D gene (6 bases). Germline V gene data show CDR1 as MDHEN and CDR2 as SYDVKM. The V gene lost 5 bases and the J gene lost 3 bases, with 17 bases spanning the gap. The CDR3 loop spans 15 amino acids. The CDR3 nucleotides read TGTGCCAGCAGTATACGGGGACTCGCCCTCTACGAGCAGTACTTC. Translation gives CASSIRGLALYEQYF. Together with reference TRBV28 and TRBJ2-7, the CDR3 gives the full variable domain: DVKVTQSSRYLVKRTGEKVFLECVQDMDHENMFWYRQDPGLGLRLIYFSYDVKMKEKGDIPEGYSVSREKKERFSLILESASTNQTSMYLCASSIRGLALYEQYFGPGTRLTVT.

This chain links TRBV4-3 with TRBJ2-2; 10 bases line up with TRBD2. Losses at the gene ends were 0 bases for V and 6 bases for J; bases not matched to a gene: 16. The CDR3 covers 20 residues. Germline CDR1 and CDR2: LGHNA and YSLEER. The CDR3 here is CASSQDVTLAGVLGAGELFF. In nucleotides, the CDR3 is TGCGCCAGCAGCCAAGACGTGACCCTAGCGGGAGTCCTGGGGGCCGGGGAGCTGTTTTTT.

The chain couples TRBV4-2 to TRBJ2-1; TRBD2 aligns across 7 bases. V dropped 10 bases and J dropped 5; count of bases not matched to a gene: 11. CDR1 and CDR2 from the germline V gene are LGHNA and YNFKEQ. CDR3 length: 14 residues. CDR3 nucleotide sequence: TGTGCCATCGGCTCCGGGGGGTCCCACAATGAGCAGTTCTTC. Protein: CAIGSGGSHNEQFF.

This clonotype was observed many times. This chain's CDR3 is CASSFRGQGPTDTQYF. Written as DNA, the CDR3 is TGCGCCAGCAGTTTTCGCGGGCAGGGACCCACAGATACGCAGTATTTT. This rearrangement joins TRBV5-1 to TRBJ2-3, with D perhaps assigned TRBD1 or TRBD2 (5 bases each). In germline, CDR1 is SGHRS, CDR2 YFSETQ. Deletions cut 5 bases from V and 2 bases from J, with 18 bases between. The CDR3 has 16 residues.

This clonotype was recorded many times. This chain joins TRBV7-9 and TRBJ2-7; D might be TRBD1 (5 bases). Germline V lookup: CDR1 SEHNR, CDR2 FQNEAQ (reference sequence). Deletions cut 4 bases from V and 2 bases from J, with 9 bases between. The CDR3 contains 13 residues. The CDR3 protein is CASSYDSTYEQYF. The CDR3 DNA reads as TGTGCCAGCAGCTATGACAGCACCTACGAGCAGTACTTC.

The chain is built from TRBV20-1 and TRBJ2-6; D unresolved. The V end was cut by 5 bases, the J end by 2 bases, with 7 bases between. The V gene's germline CDR1 is DFQATT and CDR2 SNEGSKA (reference sequence). This CDR3 has 13 residues. The CDR3, as DNA: TGCAGTGCTCGAGTCGCTGGGGCCAACGTCCTGACTTTC. Protein sequence: CSARVAGANVLTF.

The chain recombines TRBV11-1 with TRBJ2-7, with a possible D match to TRBD1 (6 bases). Germline V lookup: CDR1 SGHAT, CDR2 FQDESV (reference sequence). This CDR3 contains 19 residues. V gave up 0 bases and J gave up 2 bases, with 23 bases separating them. The CDR3 reads CASSLAGRGRGFETYEQYF. The DNA for the CDR3 is TGTGCCAGCAGCTTAGCGGGCAGGGGTAGGGGGTTCGAAACCTACGAGCAGTACTTC.

This clonotype was observed many times. The rearrangement links TRBV20-1 to TRBJ2-5; 10 bases map to TRBD2. The trim removed 5 bases at V and 2 bases at J, leaving 8 bases unmatched. Germline V gene lookup returns CDR1 DFQATT and CDR2 SNEGSKA (reference sequence). This CDR3 is 15 amino acids long. CDR3 amino acids: CSASRTSGTQETQYF. The CDR3 region has the DNA TGCAGTGCTTCCCGGACTAGCGGAACACAAGAGACCCAGTACTTC.

Only a few counts were recorded for this clonotype. This chain joins TRBV10-2 and TRBJ1-1, with no clear D. From germline, CDR1 is WSHSY and CDR2 SAAADI. The CDR3 runs 12 residues. Trimming took 6 bases from V and 4 from J, leaving 9 bases between them. Here the CDR3 reads CASRTFGTEAFF. For the CDR3, the DNA is TGCGCCAGCAGGACATTCGGCACTGAAGCTTTCTTT.

There are many counts of this clonotype. This CDR3 is CASSYSTGHTEAFF. CDR3 sequence (DNA): TGTGCCAGCAGTTATTCGACAGGGCACACTGAAGCTTTCTTT. The chain joins TRBV6-5 to TRBJ1-1, with TRBD1 matching over 7 bases. Germline V gives CDR1 MNHEY, CDR2 SVGAGI. Losses at the gene ends were 3 bases for V and 3 bases for J; bases not matched to a gene: 4. The length of the CDR3 is 14 residues.

This clonotype has ten or more counts. The J gene is TRBJ2-1, the V gene TRBV4-3, with 11 bases fitting TRBD1. CDR3 length equals 16 residues. V lost 3 bases, J lost 6 bases, and 7 bases stayed unmatched. Germline V gene sequence: CDR1 LGHNA, CDR2 YSLEER. Here the CDR3 DNA reads TGCGCCAGCAGCCAGGGGCCGGGACAGGGGGGCAATGAGCAGTTCTTC. Translating gives CASSQGPGQGGNEQFF.

This clonotype has ten or more counts. CDR3 DNA: TGTGCCAGCAGTTTCCGGACCGGGCGGGATGAGCAGTTCTTC. As protein: CASSFRTGRDEQFF. V gene TRBV6-5 combines with J gene TRBJ2-1; maybe TRBD2 (5 bases). The CDR3 has 14 residues. Germline CDR1 and CDR2: MNHEY and SVGAGI. V lost 4 bases, J lost 8 bases, and 15 bases lay in between.

Worth noting for this clonotype: This may stem from a read error, because a much larger clone lies one nucleotide away. The chain couples TRBV2 to TRBJ1-1, with D possibly TRBD1 on 5 matching bases. There are 11 residues in the CDR3. The germline CDR1 and CDR2 sequences are SNHLY and FYNNEI. CDR3: CATGQGTVAFF. CDR3 coding DNA: TGTGCCACTGGACAAGGCACTGTAGCTTTCTTT.

This clonotype was picked up many times. The chain links TRBV4-3 to TRBJ1-1, with a weak D call TRBD1 (5 bases). There are 14 residues in the CDR3. From germline, CDR1 is LGHNA and CDR2 YSLEER. The ends were cut back, 3 bases at V and 1 base at J, with 9 bases in the middle. The chain's CDR3 is CASSHRTRNTEAFF. In nucleotides, the CDR3 is TGCGCCAGCAGCCATCGGACAAGGAACACTGAAGCTTTCTTT.

The J gene is TRBJ1-6, the V gene TRBV7-2; D not resolved. There are 12 residues in the CDR3. Germline CDR1 and CDR2: SGHTA and FQGNSA. V was clipped by 6 bases and J by 9 bases, with 9 bases between them. CDR3 loop: CASSVRGSPLHF. CDR3 coding DNA: TGTGCCAGCAGTGTAAGAGGTTCACCCCTCCACTTT.

In this sample, this clonotype turned up many times. This chain joins TRBV4-1 and TRBJ2-7, with TRBD1 matching 10 bases. CDR1 MGHRA and CDR2 YSYEKL come from the germline V gene. This CDR3 has 15 amino acids. The junction had 4 bases not matched to a gene; V was cut back by 2 bases and J by 3 bases. CDR3 in amino acids: CASSQPGTGDYEQYF. In DNA, the CDR3 is TGCGCCAGCAGCCAACCCGGGACAGGGGACTACGAGCAGTACTTC.

This clonotype was seen a few times. This chain uses TRBV15 with TRBJ2-3; D not certain. Germline V lookup: CDR1 LNHNV, CDR2 YYDKDF (reference sequence). This CDR3 region has 15 residues. The V gene lost 1 base and the J gene lost 2 bases, with 10 bases spanning the gap. The CDR3 DNA reads TGTGCCACCAGCAGAGTTACAGCATTCACAGATACGCAGTATTTT. It encodes CATSRVTAFTDTQYF. Supplemented by reference TRBV15 and TRBJ2-3, the full variable domain reads DAMVIQNPRYQVTQFGKPVTLSCSQTLNHNVMYWYQQKSSQAPKLLFHYYDKDFNNEADTPDNFQSRRPNTSFCFLDIRSPGLGDTAMYLCATSRVTAFTDTQYFGPGTRLTVL.

This clonotype was seen at least ten times. The genes are TRBV25-1 and TRBJ1-1; TRBD1 agrees at 9 bases. From germline, CDR1 is MGHDK and CDR2 SYGVNS. This CDR3 comprises 13 residues. Germline trimming cut 7 bases from V and 8 bases from J; bases unmatched to any gene: 8. CDR3 DNA sequence: TGTGCCAGCAATCCCGGGGGGACAGGGGAAGCTTTCTTT. This encodes CASNPGGTGEAFF. Together with reference TRBV25-1 and TRBJ1-1, the CDR3 gives the full variable domain: EADIYQTPRYLVIGTGKKITLECSQTMGHDKMYWYQQDPGMELHLIHYSYGVNSTEKGDLSSESTVSRIRTEHFPLTLESARPSHTSQYLCASNPGGTGEAFFGQGTRLTVV.

Many counts were recorded for this clonotype. The rearrangement joins TRBV28 to TRBJ1-1, with TRBD1 identical over 8 bases. CDR3 size: 16 residues. Germline V gene data show CDR1 as MDHEN and CDR2 as SYDVKM. V was clipped by 6 bases and J by 4 bases; unmatched bases: 13. Here the CDR3 reads CASRGFDRGIGTEAFF. CDR3 nucleotides: TGTGCCAGCAGAGGGTTCGACAGGGGTATCGGCACTGAAGCTTTCTTT.

This clonotype was picked up a small number of times. The V and J genes are TRBV28 and TRBJ2-7; D may be TRBD2 (5 bases). The germline V gene encodes CDR1 MDHEN and CDR2 SYDVKM. The ends were cut back, 1 base at V and 3 bases at J, with 13 bases in the middle. The CDR3 has 15 residues. DNA of the CDR3: TGTGCCAGCAGTTTATTTAGCGCGGAACGCTACGAGCAGTACTTC. Translated, it gives CASSLFSAERYEQYF.